Listed below are T cell receptor beta chains from one sample, sequenced in a study of T cell changes during pregnancy in multiple sclerosis. Measured with immunoSEQ multiplex PCR; TCRdb has only the in-frame clones, and not every one. This table holds more than 65,000 clones, around 90% found once. The input for sequencing was CD4+ T cells from peripheral blood mononuclear cells, taken before pregnancy. Source of these receptors: a female donor with multiple sclerosis, enrolled in a pregnancy study. The CDR3 runs from the conserved cysteine through the conserved F or W. The order of the fields is CDR3 DNA, CDR3 protein, J gene, D gene, V gene, clone size. The D gene is left open where the match is weak. Rows may omit the clone size; those that give it use once, few, many or a size class.

DNA: TGTGCCAGCAGCGTAAGCGGGTCTAAAGAGACCCAGTACTTC
CDR3: CASSVSGSKETQYF
J: TRBJ2-5
D: -
V: TRBV9
size: -

DNA: TGCAGCGCCCTGACACTTACATCATACAATGAGCAGTTCTTC
CDR3: CSALTLTSYNEQFF
J: TRBJ2-1
D: -
V: TRBV29-1
size: once

DNA: TGTGCCAGCAGCGACGGGACTAGCGGGGAAGGGACCCAGTACTTC
CDR3: CASSDGTSGEGTQYF
J: TRBJ2-5
D: TRBD2
V: TRBV7-2
size: -

DNA: TGTGCCATCAGTGCATCCAGGACATTCAACAATGAGCAGTTCTTC
CDR3: CAISASRTFNNEQFF
J: TRBJ2-1
D: -
V: TRBV10-3
size: -

DNA: TGTGCCAGCTCACCAAGGGCAGGGGGTAGCAACGAGCAGTACTTC
CDR3: CASSPRAGGSNEQYF
J: TRBJ2-7
D: TRBD1
V: TRBV18
size: -

DNA: TGTGCCAGCAGCTTAACTTCCGTAAATACGCAGTATTTT
CDR3: CASSLTSVNTQYF
J: TRBJ2-3
D: -
V: TRBV7-2
size: -

DNA: TGTGCCAGCAGCTTAGAAAGGACAGGATACGAGCAGTACTTC
CDR3: CASSLERTGYEQYF
J: TRBJ2-7
D: TRBD1
V: TRBV11-3
size: -

DNA: TGTGCCAGCAGGTCAGGGGGCACTGAAGCTTTCTTT
CDR3: CASRSGGTEAFF
J: TRBJ1-1
D: TRBD1
V: TRBV2
size: -

DNA: TGCGCCAGCAGCCGGGGACAGGGGACGGAGACCCAGTACTTC
CDR3: CASSRGQGTETQYF
J: TRBJ2-5
D: TRBD1
V: TRBV5-1
size: -

DNA: TGTGCCACCAGCAGTCAACCAGGGACAGGGGGGTCTGGCTACACCTTC
CDR3: CATSSQPGTGGSGYTF
J: TRBJ1-2
D: TRBD1
V: TRBV15
size: -

DNA: TGTGCCAGTAGTCGATCGGGGGCAGATACGCAGTATTTT
CDR3: CASSRSGADTQYF
J: TRBJ2-3
D: -
V: TRBV19
size: -

DNA: TGTGCCAGTAGTACGTTCGACAGGGGGGGCTACACCTTC
CDR3: CASSTFDRGGYTF
J: TRBJ1-2
D: TRBD1
V: TRBV19
size: -

DNA: TGTGCCAGCAGTCTTCTTAGGACATCCGATGGCTACACCTTC
CDR3: CASSLLRTSDGYTF
J: TRBJ1-2
D: -
V: TRBV2
size: -

DNA: TGTGCCAGCAGCAAAGAGTCCGGGACTGAGCAGTACTTC
CDR3: CASSKESGTEQYF
J: TRBJ2-4
D: -
V: TRBV7-6
size: -

DNA: TGTGCCAGCAGCGCCGGGACTAGCGGGGCAGAGACCCAGTACTTC
CDR3: CASSAGTSGAETQYF
J: TRBJ2-5
D: TRBD2
V: TRBV9
size: -

DNA: TGTGCCATCAATGGGATCAGGGGGACTAGCGGGATCGCAGATACGCAGTATTTT
CDR3: CAINGIRGTSGIADTQYF
J: TRBJ2-3
D: TRBD2
V: TRBV10-3
size: once

DNA: TGTGCCAGCAGCTTAGATTTCCGGGTTCGTAATTCACCCCTCCACTTT
CDR3: CASSLDFRVRNSPLHF
J: TRBJ1-6
D: -
V: TRBV11-3
size: -

DNA: TGTGCCAGCAGCTTAACTAGCGGTGGCTCCTACAATGAGCAGTTCTTC
CDR3: CASSLTSGGSYNEQFF
J: TRBJ2-1
D: -
V: TRBV7-3
size: -

DNA: TGTGCCACCTCACAAAACACTGAAGCTTTCTTT
CDR3: CATSQNTEAFF
J: TRBJ1-1
D: -
V: TRBV6-5
size: -

DNA: TGCGCCAGCAGCCAAGTTCGGAGCTCTGGAAACACCATATATTTT
CDR3: CASSQVRSSGNTIYF
J: TRBJ1-3
D: -
V: TRBV4-1
size: -

DNA: TGTGCCAGCAGCGTAGGACTAGCGGGAGGGCAGGATGAGCAGTTCTTC
CDR3: CASSVGLAGGQDEQFF
J: TRBJ2-1
D: TRBD2
V: TRBV7-3
size: -

DNA: TGTGCCAGCAGTGAAAAGCGGCGGGGGACAGGGGGCGCTTATGGATATGGCTACACCTTC
CDR3: CASSEKRRGTGGAYGYGYTF
J: TRBJ1-2
D: TRBD1
V: TRBV6-1
size: -

DNA: TGCGCCAGCAGCCCGGGACAGGGGGCGGACGAGCAGTACTTC
CDR3: CASSPGQGADEQYF
J: TRBJ2-7
D: TRBD1
V: TRBV5-1
size: -

DNA: TGTGCCGGAACAGGGGAAAGGGGGGCCAACGTCCTGACTTTC
CDR3: CAGTGERGANVLTF
J: TRBJ2-6
D: TRBD1
V: TRBV30
size: -

DNA: TGTGCCAGCAGCTCCCAGACAGGGATCAACGAAAAACTGTTTTTT
CDR3: CASSSQTGINEKLFF
J: TRBJ1-4
D: TRBD1
V: TRBV5-4
size: -

DNA: TGTGCCAGCAGCTTGGGGGCCTGGGAAAAACTGTTTTTT
CDR3: CASSLGAWEKLFF
J: TRBJ1-4
D: -
V: TRBV11-3
size: -

DNA: TGTGCCAGCTCCCTCACAGGGTCCCAGTTCTTC
CDR3: CASSLTGSQFF
J: TRBJ2-1
D: -
V: TRBV18
size: -

DNA: TGTGCCAGCAGCAAAGACCCCTCCGAGGGCACCGGGGAGCTGTTTTTT
CDR3: CASSKDPSEGTGELFF
J: TRBJ2-2
D: -
V: TRBV21-1
size: -

DNA: TGCGCCAGCAGCTGGCGGGCTAGCGGGAACACCGGGGAGCTGTTTTTT
CDR3: CASSWRASGNTGELFF
J: TRBJ2-2
D: TRBD2
V: TRBV5-1
size: -

DNA: TGTGCCAGCAGCCGCGGCCTATCCTACAATGAGCAGTTCTTC
CDR3: CASSRGLSYNEQFF
J: TRBJ2-1
D: -
V: TRBV7-9
size: -

DNA: TGTGCCATCAGGGGGACAGGTGAAGCTTTCTTT
CDR3: CAIRGTGEAFF
J: TRBJ1-1
D: TRBD1
V: TRBV10-3
size: -

DNA: TGCAGCGTTGTGAATAGGGGAACCTACGAGCAGTACTTC
CDR3: CSVVNRGTYEQYF
J: TRBJ2-7
D: -
V: TRBV29-1
size: -

DNA: TGTGCCAGCAGCTTAGACTCCTCTGGAAACACCATATATTTT
CDR3: CASSLDSSGNTIYF
J: TRBJ1-3
D: -
V: TRBV7-2
size: -

DNA: TGCGCCAGCAGCTTGGACACCCGCGTCCTGACTTTC
CDR3: CASSLDTRVLTF
J: TRBJ2-6
D: -
V: TRBV5-1
size: few

DNA: TGTGCCAGCAGTTCCAGGGTAATACTTAGAGGGGCCAACGTCCTGACTTTC
CDR3: CASSSRVILRGANVLTF
J: TRBJ2-6
D: -
V: TRBV27
size: -

DNA: TGTGCCAGCAGAGCGGACAGCAACTATGGCTACACCTTC
CDR3: CASRADSNYGYTF
J: TRBJ1-2
D: -
V: TRBV6-6
size: -

DNA: TGTGCCAGCTCTCAGGACAGGGTCAATTCACCCCTCCACTTT
CDR3: CASSQDRVNSPLHF
J: TRBJ1-6
D: TRBD1
V: TRBV18
size: once

DNA: TGCGCCAGCAGCTTTCAGGGTGATGGCTACACCTTC
CDR3: CASSFQGDGYTF
J: TRBJ1-2
D: -
V: TRBV5-1
size: -

DNA: TGTGCCAGCAGTTTAATCGTCCCGGCTAGCGGGAGCGGCGTCCGCGAGACCCAGTACTTC
CDR3: CASSLIVPASGSGVRETQYF
J: TRBJ2-5
D: TRBD2
V: TRBV27
size: -

DNA: TGCGCCAGCAGCCAGCGACTAGACACCACCGGGGAGCTGTTTTTT
CDR3: CASSQRLDTTGELFF
J: TRBJ2-2
D: -
V: TRBV4-3
size: -

DNA: TGCAGCGTTGGGTTAGCGGGGAGGAACATTGAGCAGTTCTTC
CDR3: CSVGLAGRNIEQFF
J: TRBJ2-1
D: TRBD2
V: TRBV29-1
size: -

DNA: TGTGCCAGCAGCTCGCCTGCCGGGACTAGCGGGGCCTGGGGGGAGACCCAGTACTTC
CDR3: CASSSPAGTSGAWGETQYF
J: TRBJ2-5
D: TRBD2
V: TRBV5-6
size: -

DNA: TGCGCCAGCAGCCCGGGACAGGGGTGGGAGCAGTACTTC
CDR3: CASSPGQGWEQYF
J: TRBJ2-7
D: TRBD1
V: TRBV5-1
size: few

DNA: TGTGCCAGCAGTTACTCTATTAATCAGCCCCAGCATTTT
CDR3: CASSYSINQPQHF
J: TRBJ1-5
D: -
V: TRBV6-6
size: -

DNA: TGTGCCAGCAGCTTACAACTAGCGGGGGACGAGCAGTACTTC
CDR3: CASSLQLAGDEQYF
J: TRBJ2-7
D: TRBD2
V: TRBV7-2
size: -

DNA: TGTGCCTGGAGTGTTGTCAGGGTCACCGGTTTTGGCTATGGCTACACCTTC
CDR3: CAWSVVRVTGFGYGYTF
J: TRBJ1-2
D: -
V: TRBV30
size: -

DNA: TGCGCCAGCAGCGCGGGACTAGCGGGAGGGCGTGACGAGCAGTACTTC
CDR3: CASSAGLAGGRDEQYF
J: TRBJ2-7
D: TRBD2
V: TRBV5-1
size: few

DNA: TGTGCCAGCACGCGGGGTACAGACACCGGGGAGCTGTTTTTT
CDR3: CASTRGTDTGELFF
J: TRBJ2-2
D: -
V: TRBV9
size: -

DNA: TGTGCCAGCAGTGAAGCGGATTGGGACAGGCGATTC
CDR3: CASSEADWDRRF
J: TRBJ1-2
D: TRBD1
V: TRBV6-1
size: -

DNA: TGTGCCAGCAGAGAACAGGGGGCAACAGGAGGCTACACCTTC
CDR3: CASREQGATGGYTF
J: TRBJ1-2
D: TRBD1
V: TRBV2
size: -

DNA: TGTGCCAGCTATGAACAGGGGCCGGCAGGCTACACCTTC
CDR3: CASYEQGPAGYTF
J: TRBJ1-2
D: TRBD1
V: TRBV28
size: -

DNA: TGTGCCAGCAGCTCACAGGGGCCCTATGGCTACACCTTC
CDR3: CASSSQGPYGYTF
J: TRBJ1-2
D: TRBD1
V: TRBV7-9
size: once

DNA: TGTGCCAGCAGCGTCCAGGGGGCGTTGGTAGTCGACAATGAGCAGTTCTTC
CDR3: CASSVQGALVVDNEQFF
J: TRBJ2-1
D: TRBD1
V: TRBV13
size: -

DNA: TGCAGCGTCGCGACAGGGGACGCTTTCTTT
CDR3: CSVATGDAFF
J: TRBJ1-1
D: TRBD1
V: TRBV29-1
size: -